Following are 31 T cell receptor beta chains from one sample sequenced in a study of cytomegalovirus exposure and HLA in healthy donors. Use of 60 Vbeta and 13 Jbeta primers characterized the PCR. TCRdb keeps only in-frame clones here, not all; method: immunoSEQ multiplex PCR. The table lists some 120,000 clones, about 73% of them singletons. Sequenced material: PBMCs. The receptors were sampled from a woman in her 40s in good health and CMV-seropositive.

This clone was seen a single time. The chain links TRBV18 to TRBJ1-2; 12 bases agree with TRBD1. The germline V gene has CDR1 KGHSH and CDR2 LQKENI. V trimming: 5 bases; J trimming: 6 bases; junction bases outside the gene matches: 4. This CDR3 has 14 amino acids. DNA of the CDR3: TGTGCCAGCTCAACGGGACAGGGGGCGGATGGCTACACCTTC. Translated: CASSTGQGADGYTF. Looking up the rest from reference TRBV18 and TRBJ1-2 gives the full variable domain: NAGVMQNPRHLVRRRGQEARLRCSPMKGHSHVYWYRQLPEEGLKFMVYLQKENIIDESGMPKERFSAEFPKEGPSILRIQQVVRGDSAAYFCASSTGQGADGYTFGSGTRLTVV.

The chain recombines TRBV4-3 with TRBJ1-4, with D uncertain. V shed 8 bases and J shed 4 bases, with 17 bases lying between them. The germline gives CDR1 LGHNA, CDR2 YSLEER. CDR3 length: 15 residues. The CDR3 sequence is CASERTRGFNEKLFF. CDR3 in DNA: TGCGCCAGCGAGAGGACCCGGGGATTTAATGAAAAACTGTTTTTT.

The chain uses TRBV5-4 and TRBJ2-7; 7 bases match TRBD2. Germline V lookup: CDR1 SGHNT, CDR2 YYREEE (reference sequence). The CDR3 is 15 residues long. V dropped 2 bases and J dropped 2; count of bases not matched to a gene: 7. CDR3 loop: CASSFSGAFPYEQYF. CDR3 sequence (DNA): TGTGCCAGCAGCTTCAGCGGGGCCTTCCCCTACGAGCAGTACTTC. The full variable domain, with the rest looked up from reference TRBV5-4 and TRBJ2-7, is ETGVTQSPTHLIKTRGQQVTLRCSSQSGHNTVSWYQQALGQGPQFIFQYYREEENGRGNFPPRFSGLQFPNYSSELNVNALELDDSALYLCASSFSGAFPYEQYFGPGTRLTVT.

The chain has TRBV2 and TRBJ2-1; D might be TRBD1 (6 bases). V lost 4 bases and J 0 bases, leaving 10 bases between the germline ends. The germline CDR1 and CDR2 sequences are SNHLY and FYNNEI. This CDR3 is built from 15 residues. CDR3: CASSGGHSSYNEQFF. CDR3 coding DNA: TGTGCCAGCAGTGGGGGGCATAGCTCCTACAATGAGCAGTTCTTC.

This sequence joins TRBV13 and TRBJ2-1; 7 positions agree with TRBD2. V shed 5 bases and J 6 bases; nucleotides not matched to a gene: 4. The germline V gene has CDR1 PRHDT and CDR2 FYEKMQ (reference sequence). This CDR3 has 13 residues. CDR3 residues: CASSGTTTNEQFF. The CDR3 DNA sequence: TGTGCCAGCAGCGGGACTACTACCAATGAGCAGTTCTTC.

V usage is TRBV5-1 and J usage is TRBJ2-5; 8 nucleotides align to TRBD1. In germline, CDR1 is SGHRS, CDR2 YFSETQ. Trimming removed 2 bases from V and 5 bases from J; junction bases left unmatched: 5. This CDR3 is built from 14 residues. The CDR3 nucleotides are TGCGCCAGCAGCTTCGGGCAGGGGGCGGAGACCCAGTACTTC. This sequence encodes CASSFGQGAETQYF.

This clone was found a few times. The V call is TRBV5-1, the J call TRBJ1-1, with TRBD1 matching over 10 bases. Trimming took 4 bases from V and 5 from J; bases not matched to a gene: 5. This CDR3 has 14 amino acids. Germline V gene data show CDR1 as SGHRS and CDR2 as YFSETQ. The CDR3 DNA is TGCGCCAGCAGCCGTGGGACAGGGGTTACTGAAGCTTTCTTT. Protein: CASSRGTGVTEAFF.

On this clone itself: The junction does not match germline at one end; this may be a read error. The chain carries TRBV7-3 and TRBJ2-3, with 7 bases aligning to TRBD2. The CDR3 length is 15 residues. The germline CDR1 and CDR2 sequences are SGHTA and FQGTGA. The CDR3 here is CASSLTSVGTDTQYF. The CDR3 DNA follows: TGTGCCAGCAGCCTAACTAGCGTGGGCACAGATACGCAGTATTTT.

V is TRBV18 and J is TRBJ1-1; the match to TRBD1 covers 8 bases. Germline trimming cut 2 bases from V and 1 base from J; bases unmatched to any gene: 0. Looked up from germline, CDR1 is KGHSH and CDR2 is LQKENI. The length of the CDR3 is 14 residues. The CDR3 DNA reads as TGTGCCAGCTCACCAGACAGGGGGAACACTGAAGCTTTCTTT. Translation: CASSPDRGNTEAFF.

The chain carries TRBV19 and TRBJ1-5; D is undetermined. V shed 6 bases and J shed 7 bases, with 13 bases lying between them. Germline V gene sequence: CDR1 LNHDA, CDR2 SQIVND (reference sequence). CDR3 length equals 13 residues. The CDR3 spells CASREPAGQPQHF. As DNA, the CDR3 is TGTGCCAGTAGGGAACCGGCGGGGCAGCCCCAGCATTTT.

This chain links TRBV10-3 with TRBJ2-7; TRBD2 matches at 7 bases. V shed 11 bases, J shed 0 bases, and the junction held 13 bases outside the gene matches. CDR1 is ENHRY and CDR2 is SYGVKD in the germline V gene. The CDR3 contains 15 residues. CDR3: CAPHNTLAFSYEQYF. The CDR3 DNA reads TGTGCCCCTCATAACACACTAGCGTTCTCCTACGAGCAGTACTTC.

The chain recombines TRBV6-5 with TRBJ1-6; D is unresolved. Germline V gives CDR1 MNHEY, CDR2 SVGAGI. The CDR3 extends over 13 amino acids. Trimming shortened V by 2 bases and J by 6 bases, and 5 bases separated the two germline ends. The CDR3 is CASSYRVNSPLHF. In DNA form, the CDR3 reads TGTGCCAGCAGTTACCGGGTTAATTCACCCCTCCACTTT.

The chain recombines TRBV7-8 with TRBJ1-2; TRBD1 aligns across 8 bases. V was pared by 4 bases and J by 5 bases, with 9 bases of the junction left unmatched. The germline V gene encodes CDR1 SGHVS and CDR2 FQNEAQ. The length of the CDR3 is 15 residues. CDR3 sequence: CASSSRTGTEYGYTF. Here the CDR3 DNA reads TGTGCCAGCAGCTCAAGGACAGGGACCGAGTATGGCTACACCTTC.

This clone was recorded once. This chain links TRBV7-6 with TRBJ2-6; D not resolved. The CDR3 totals 13 residues. CDR1 is SGHVS, CDR2 FNYEAQ, per germline. V dropped 8 bases and J dropped 4 bases, with 9 bases sitting between them. CDR3 bases: TGTGCCAGCCAGGATGGGGGGGCCAACGTCCTGACTTTC. Protein product: CASQDGGANVLTF.

J is TRBJ2-2 and V is TRBV2; D remains unclear. Trimming removed 3 bases from V and 7 bases from J, with 9 bases in between. This CDR3 region has 13 residues. Germline CDR1 is SNHLY and CDR2 is FYNNEI. CDR3: CASSDPWSGELFF. The CDR3 nucleotides are TGTGCCAGCAGTGATCCATGGAGCGGGGAGCTGTTTTTT.

V usage is TRBV10-3 and J usage is TRBJ1-6; 10 positions agree with TRBD1. The junction had 5 bases not matched to a gene; V was cut back by 8 bases and J by 10 bases. The CDR3 extends over 13 amino acids. Germline assignment: CDR1 ENHRY and CDR2 SYGVKD. DNA of the CDR3: TGTGCCATCGGGGACAGGGGCCAATCACCCCTCCACTTT. Its translation: CAIGDRGQSPLHF.

The chain joins TRBV7-8 to TRBJ2-6; a weak D match, TRBD1 (6 bases). CDR1 SGHVS and CDR2 FQNEAQ come from the germline V gene. The length of the CDR3 is 16 residues. V was pared by 0 bases and J by 2 bases, with 8 bases between. The CDR3 is CASSLAAGAGANVLTF. CDR3 bases: TGTGCCAGCAGCTTAGCGGCAGGGGCTGGGGCCAACGTCCTGACTTTC.

V and J are TRBV10-3 and TRBJ2-1; 9 positions match TRBD1. Germline V gene lookup returns CDR1 ENHRY and CDR2 SYGVKD. Trimming removed 7 bases from V and 5 bases from J; junction bases left unmatched: 9. The CDR3 length is 15 residues. DNA for the CDR3: TGTGCCATCAAGCCGGGACAGGGACGGAACAATGAGCAGTTCTTC. This encodes CAIKPGQGRNNEQFF.

In this sample, this clone turned up once. The chain couples TRBV2 to TRBJ2-1, with TRBD1 matching over 9 bases. V shed 9 bases and J 1 base; nucleotides not matched to a gene: 4. Germline loops: CDR1 SNHLY, CDR2 FYNNEI. CDR3 size: 14 residues. This CDR3 reads CASSDRGSYNEQFF. The CDR3 nucleotides are TGTGCCAGTTCGGACAGGGGATCCTACAATGAGCAGTTCTTC.

The chain has TRBV29-1 and TRBJ1-2; TRBD1 might be the D (6 bases). CDR1 and CDR2 (germline): SQVTM, ANQGSEA. This CDR3 region has 11 residues. Trimming cost V 5 bases and J 8 bases, with 12 bases left between them. The CDR3 DNA reads as TGCAGCGTTACGAACAGGGTAGGCTACACCTTC. Its protein product is CSVTNRVGYTF.

The chain has TRBV4-1 and TRBJ2-1, with a tentative D call TRBD2 (6 bases). Looked up from germline, CDR1 is MGHRA and CDR2 is YSYEKL. The V end lost 2 bases, the J end lost 4 bases, and 21 bases lay between the germline ends. The CDR3 totals 18 residues. Here the CDR3 reads CASSQLDMGLARYNEQFF. The DNA for the CDR3 is TGCGCCAGCAGCCAACTAGATATGGGGCTAGCGAGATACAATGAGCAGTTCTTC.

The rearrangement links TRBV10-3 to TRBJ2-3; TRBD2 matches 7 bases. Germline V CDR1 and CDR2: ENHRY, SYGVKD. The CDR3 loop spans 15 amino acids. Trimming at V came to 2 bases and at J to 1 base, leaving 3 bases not matched to a gene. CDR3 bases: TGTGCCATCAGTGAGCGGGGGGACCGCACAGATACGCAGTATTTT. The encoded protein is CAISERGDRTDTQYF.

This clone was detected only once. The chain employs TRBV10-3 and TRBJ2-1; D is unresolved. The CDR3 sequence is 14 residues long. V dropped 3 bases and J dropped 7 bases, with 13 bases sitting between them. Germline V gives CDR1 ENHRY, CDR2 SYGVKD. The CDR3 DNA reads TGTGCCATCAGTGACACAGCAGGCCGTAATGAGCAGTTCTTC. Translating it yields CAISDTAGRNEQFF.

This clone was observed once. This sequence joins TRBV4-1 and TRBJ1-2, with TRBD1 matching 7 bases. Germline CDR1 and CDR2: MGHRA and YSYEKL. The length of the CDR3 is 15 residues. Trimming cost V 2 bases and J 7 bases; bases outside gene matches: 10. CDR3 sequence: CASSQTRQGLSGYTF. DNA for the CDR3: TGCGCCAGCAGCCAAACCCGACAGGGTCTGAGTGGCTACACCTTC.

The genes are TRBV27 and TRBJ1-1; D possibly corresponds to TRBD1 (6 bases). In germline, CDR1 is MNHEY, CDR2 SMNVEV (reference sequence). V was shortened by 4 bases and J by 5 bases, with 11 bases between the two germline ends. The CDR3 loop spans 13 amino acids. CDR3: CASSWTDSTEAFF. CDR3 DNA sequence: TGTGCCAGCAGTTGGACAGACAGTACTGAAGCTTTCTTT.

V is TRBV9 and J is TRBJ1-2; tentative D call: TRBD1 (6 bases). This CDR3 is built from 14 residues. V gave up 3 bases and J gave up 3 bases, with 12 bases separating them. The germline CDR1 and CDR2 sequences are SGDLS and YYNGEE. CDR3 protein: CASSGTDSDYGYTF. The CDR3 DNA sequence: TGTGCCAGCAGCGGTACGGACAGCGACTATGGCTACACCTTC.

The V call is TRBV7-9, the J call TRBJ1-1; perhaps TRBD1 as D (5 bases). Deletions cut 3 bases from V and 0 bases from J, with 5 bases between. CDR1 is SEHNR and CDR2 is FQNEAQ in the germline V gene (reference sequence). The CDR3 covers 13 residues. For the CDR3, the DNA is TGTGCCAGCAGCTTCAGGGTGAACACTGAAGCTTTCTTT. Translation: CASSFRVNTEAFF.

The chain is built from TRBV30 and TRBJ1-5, with D possibly being TRBD1 (5 bases). The V end lost 0 bases, the J end lost 9 bases, and 9 bases lay between the germline ends. The CDR3 sequence is 12 residues long. Per the germline V gene, CDR1 is GTSNPN and CDR2 is SVGIG (reference sequence). The CDR3 loop is CAWSVRGGPQHF. The CDR3 coding sequence is TGTGCCTGGAGTGTTCGGGGGGGGCCCCAGCATTTT.

The chain couples TRBV10-3 to TRBJ1-1; D is ambiguous. V lost 3 bases, J lost 5 bases, and 10 bases lay in between. The CDR3 loop spans 13 amino acids. CDR1 and CDR2 from the germline V gene are ENHRY and SYGVKD. The CDR3 reads CAISEMERTEAFF. DNA of the CDR3: TGTGCCATCAGTGAAATGGAGAGGACTGAAGCTTTCTTT.

CDR3 nucleotides: TGTGCCAGCAGCCCTACAGGGAACCAGCCCCAGCATTTT. Translated: CASSPTGNQPQHF. The J gene is TRBJ1-5, the V gene TRBV27; possible D gene TRBD1, 6 bases. The ends were cut back, 6 bases at V and 7 bases at J, with 13 bases in the middle. The CDR3 consists of 13 residues. CDR1 is MNHEY and CDR2 is SMNVEV in the germline V gene (reference sequence).

The rearrangement links TRBV10-1 to TRBJ1-6; D remains ambiguous. Trimming shortened V by 4 bases and J by 8 bases, and 12 bases separated the two germline ends. This CDR3 is 14 amino acids long. CDR1 WNHNN and CDR2 SYGVQD come from the germline V gene (reference sequence). CDR3 sequence reads: CASSGTFAHSPLHF. The CDR3 region has the DNA TGCGCCAGCAGTGGTACGTTTGCGCATTCACCCCTCCACTTT.